This TCR beta chain was identified in a study of T cell changes during pregnancy in multiple sclerosis (dated by TCRdb to between 2018 and 2021). With respect to the entire study: In women with multiple sclerosis, the researchers looked at how the T cell repertoire shifted as pregnancy progressed.

The library was built by means of the immunoSEQ multiplex PCR assay. TCRdb's version of the immuneACCESS table is confined to in-frame rearrangements and falls short of the full clone set. An unresolved V gene accounts for under half of the shortfall where checked; the remainder is of unknown origin. Present in this sample are under 45,000 clones, approximately 94% of which were seen just once. The top ten clonotypes cover 0.5% to 0.65% of the sample. The CDR3 has 16 amino acids, counting the end cysteine and phenylalanine. CDR3 DNA is the only sequence kept; it has 48 bases, read in frame from the first base. Taken from the germline V gene, the CDR1 and CDR2 loops are SNHLY and FYNNEI. V is pruned by 6 bases and J by 1 base, leaving 9 bases of the junction without a gene match. To note about this clone: Its antigen is unknown. No qualities accompany the bases; no much larger clone lies one base away.

Sequencing was performed on CD4+ T cells from peripheral blood mononuclear cells, taken in the third trimester of pregnancy. The chain was built from TRBV2 and TRBJ1-1, with 9 bases in between that match TRBD1. The TCR was taken from a female donor with multiple sclerosis, enrolled in a pregnancy study. The DNA sequence is TGTGCCAGCAGCGGGACAGGGAGAGGGAAGAACACTGAAGCTTTCTTT. Its protein reads: CASSGTGRGKNTEAFF.